This TCR beta chain was obtained from a study of T cells in Graves' hyperthyroidism and ophthalmopathy. Notes on the study in general: With a median lead of roughly 6.8 months before onset, the model predicted ophthalmopathy. Also found in blood were most expanded thyroid clonotypes above 0.001.

This clonotype was recorded at least ten times. The antigen remains unidentified. TCR beta CDR3 sequences were amplified from RNA transcripts. When the TCR CDR3 underwent first-round RT-PCR, the HTBI primer set was used. Via MiXCR, TCRdb re-called the multiplex PCR reads, giving one row per CDR3 protein. This sample has approximately 100,000 distinct CDR3 sequences, with 35% to 45% found just once. Hyperthyroidism had been newly diagnosed in patients aged 18 to 65, and its duration was under 2 months. Germline CDR1 and CDR2: LGHDT and YNNKEL (reference sequence). V shed 6 bases and J 7 bases; nucleotides not matched to a gene: 6. The CDR3 totals 15 residues.

This chain connects TRBV3-1 to TRBJ1-6, with 10 bases lining up with TRBD1. The sequenced sample was peripheral blood or thyroid tissue (not recorded which). This receptor was taken from a woman younger than 45 with Graves' hyperthyroidism. CDR3 residues: CASRGRGQGNSPLHF. The CDR3 DNA sequence: TGTGCCAGCAGGGGGCGGGGACAGGGGAATTCACCCCTCCACTTT.